The entry below describes one T cell receptor (beta chain). This entry belongs to a study of T cell changes during pregnancy in multiple sclerosis. Assay used: immunoSEQ multiplex PCR; TCRdb lists only in-frame clones, some missing. The sample has roughly 80,000 clones; about 92% are singletons. The CDR3 is 13 residues long. V gave up 2 bases and J gave up 6 bases, with 10 bases separating them. Looked up from germline, CDR1 is MNHNS and CDR2 is SASEGT. V usage is TRBV6-1 and J usage is TRBJ1-2; no clear D. This clonotype was obtained from a female donor with multiple sclerosis, enrolled in a pregnancy study. This material consisted of peripheral blood, taken before pregnancy. The CDR3 spells CASSEWSSHGYTF. In DNA, the CDR3 is TGTGCCAGCAGTGAATGGAGCTCCCATGGCTACACCTTC.